This T cell receptor beta chain was retrieved from a study of T cells in Graves' hyperthyroidism and ophthalmopathy. Ophthalmopathy patients all had a Clinical Activity Score of at least 3, a NOSPECS grade of at least 4 and disease under 3 months old. The authors took PBMCs from 7.5 to 10 ml fresh peripheral blood. TCR beta CDR3 region amplification was performed from RNA transcripts. First-round RT-PCR targeting the TCR CDR3 was performed with the HTBI primer set. A single record per CDR3 protein comes from TCRdb applying MiXCR to the multiplex PCR reads. The data show nearly 600,000 distinct CDR3 sequences, about 14% seen once. For this clonotype: As yet, its antigen is unknown.

Findings of the study overall: Within blood appeared most thyroid clonotypes that had expanded above 0.001. Through a model of 13 V-J features, ophthalmopathy was separated from stable hyperthyroidism.

The sequencing sample was made of blood. The origin of this receptor is a woman aged 18 to 35 with Graves' ophthalmopathy.

This CDR3 reads CASSVEGGGPGRNTIYF. For the CDR3, the DNA is TGTGCCAGCAGCGTAGAGGGCGGGGGACCGGGAAGAAACACCATATATTTT. This chain links TRBV9 with TRBJ1-3; D may be TRBD1 (5 bases). This CDR3 region has 17 residues. The germline V and J ends were trimmed by 0 bases and 5 bases, with 18 bases remaining between them. CDR1 SGDLS and CDR2 YYNGEE come from the germline V gene.